One T cell receptor (beta chain) is described in this entry. This sample was included in a study of shared clonotypes between healthy human individuals. Clones were read by immunoSEQ multiplex PCR, and TCRdb kept only the in-frame ones, dropping some. Of some 2.1 million clones in the sample, roughly 94% were seen once. CDR1 is SGDLS and CDR2 is YYNGEE in the germline V gene. Trimming at V came to 4 bases and at J to 4 bases, leaving 14 bases not matched to a gene. This CDR3 contains 17 residues. Naive-designated CD8 cells lacked CD45RO, were positively enriched for CCR7, and omitted terminally differentiated effector memory CD45RA+ cells. Among the donors, all were Caucasian adults who lived in Nashville, Tennessee.

Sequenced material: naive CD8+ T cells sorted from blood. This receptor was identified in a man younger than 35 in good health. The chain employs TRBV9 and TRBJ2-1, with 7 bases identical to TRBD1. CDR3 in DNA: TGTGCCAGCAGCCCGAGGGTCGGGGACAGCCCTTACAATGAGCAGTTCTTC. Amino acids: CASSPRVGDSPYNEQFF.